The T cell receptor beta chain under discussion was sequenced for a study of blood T cell repertoires in COVID-19. Study context: Acute and convalescent COVID-19 specimens originated in the United States, Italy and Spain. Sources were T cells, B-cell-depleted T cells, or PBMCs; the material itself was cDNA or gDNA.

Per the original methods: Estimation of nucleated cell counts was performed using reference gene primer amplification. TCRdb keeps only in-frame clones here, not all; method: immunoSEQ multiplex PCR. The D gene and trimming were derived from the DNA, and the V and J assignments and clone size from that table. The sample includes about 160,000 clones, approximately 93% of them seen just once. Enrolled during active infection, Seattle patients were then followed longitudinally. CDR3 size: 16 residues. V lost 1 base, J lost 3 bases, and 13 bases lay in between. Germline V gives CDR1 SGHVS, CDR2 FQNEAQ. The V gene is TRBV7-8, the J gene TRBJ1-3; D remains unclear. Sequencing was performed on peripheral blood. This TCR was recovered from an older woman with COVID-19, enrolled during active disease. The CDR3 DNA is TGTGCCAGCAGCTTAGGGGGAGGTTCTGTTGGAAACACCATATATTTT. Translating it yields CASSLGGGSVGNTIYF.